The 22 T cell receptor beta chains below were found in one sample sequenced in a study of blood T cell repertoires in COVID-19. Produced via immunoSEQ multiplex PCR; TCRdb's table is partial and in-frame only. In the table there are roughly 260,000 clones, roughly 86% of which are singletons. Sequencing input: peripheral blood. The receptors derive from a man between 40 and 49 years old who had recovered from COVID-19.

V usage is TRBV18 and J usage is TRBJ2-3; no firm D call. Germline CDR1 KGHSH, CDR2 LQKENI. Trimming stripped 6 bases from V and 0 bases from J, with 4 bases between. There are 12 residues in the CDR3. CDR3 DNA sequence: TGTGCCAGCTCCTCTAGCACAGATACGCAGTATTTT. Translation gives CASSSSTDTQYF.

The chain is built from TRBV20-1 and TRBJ2-5, with D perhaps TRBD2 (5 bases). Germline-derived CDR1 and CDR2 are DFQATT and SNEGSKA (reference sequence). The CDR3 totals 16 residues. The V gene lost 3 bases and the J gene lost 5 bases, with 22 bases spanning the gap. CDR3 protein: CSASRVDAGVWETQYF. The CDR3 DNA sequence: TGCAGTGCTAGTCGTGTTGATGCCGGGGTATGGGAGACCCAGTACTTC.

The chain is built from TRBV9 and TRBJ2-3; 10 bases line up with TRBD2. The length of the CDR3 is 16 residues. Germline V gene data show CDR1 as SGDLS and CDR2 as YYNGEE. Germline trimming cut 3 bases from V and 5 bases from J; bases unmatched to any gene: 9. This CDR3 reads CASSASLAGGLDTQYF. The CDR3 bases are TGTGCCAGCAGCGCCAGTTTAGCGGGGGGCCTAGATACGCAGTATTTT. Using reference TRBV9 and TRBJ2-3 for the parts outside the CDR3, the full variable domain is DSGVTQTPKHLITATGQRVTLRCSPRSGDLSVYWYQQSLDQGLQFLIQYYNGEERAKGNILERFSAQQFPDLHSELNLSSLELGDSALYFCASSASLAGGLDTQYFGPGTRLTVL.

Worth noting for this clone: Other DNA sequences in this specimen translate into the identical CDR3. V is TRBV7-9 and J is TRBJ2-3; D is ambiguous. This CDR3 is built from 14 residues. CDR1 is SEHNR and CDR2 is FQNEAQ in the germline V gene (reference sequence). Between the trimmed V and J ends, which lost 5 bases and 1 base, there was a span of 10 bases. CDR3 bases: TGTGCCAGCAGCCTAGGCACGGGCACAGATACGCAGTATTTT. Protein sequence: CASSLGTGTDTQYF. The full variable domain, rest sourced from reference TRBV7-9 and TRBJ2-3, is DTGVSQNPRHKITKRGQNVTFRCDPISEHNRLYWYRQTLGQGPEFLTYFQNEAQLEKSRLLSDRFSAERPKGSFSTLEIQRTEQGDSAMYLCASSLGTGTDTQYFGPGTRLTVL.

The gene calls are TRBV14 and TRBJ2-1, with D perhaps matching TRBD1 (6 bases). The ends were cut back, 1 base at V and 3 bases at J, with 22 bases in the middle. The CDR3 spans 19 residues. Germline V gives CDR1 SGHDN, CDR2 FVKESK. The CDR3 region is CASSQVGGLGRLLYNEQFF. CDR3 in DNA: TGTGCCAGCAGCCAAGTTGGGGGCCTGGGCAGGCTCCTCTACAATGAGCAGTTCTTC.

V usage is TRBV7-9 and J usage is TRBJ1-1; unclear D gene. Per germline, CDR1 SEHNR and CDR2 FQNEAQ (reference sequence). V gave up 5 bases and J gave up 6 bases, with 16 bases separating them. There are 14 residues in the CDR3. The CDR3 sequence is CASSAPQWESEAFF. DNA of the CDR3: TGTGCCAGCAGCGCCCCCCAGTGGGAGTCTGAAGCTTTCTTT. Complete variable domain (other parts from reference TRBV7-9 and TRBJ1-1): DTGVSQNPRHKITKRGQNVTFRCDPISEHNRLYWYRQTLGQGPEFLTYFQNEAQLEKSRLLSDRFSAERPKGSFSTLEIQRTEQGDSAMYLCASSAPQWESEAFFGQGTRLTVV.

This rearrangement joins TRBV29-1 to TRBJ1-5; D is possibly TRBD1 (6 bases). V shed 5 bases and J shed 6 bases, with 14 bases lying between them. The germline gives CDR1 SQVTM, CDR2 ANQGSEA. The CDR3 is made up of 13 amino acids. The CDR3 here is CSVSDSGIQPQHF. The CDR3 DNA reads as TGCAGCGTTTCGGACAGCGGGATTCAGCCCCAGCATTTT.

V is TRBV7-8 and J is TRBJ2-4; the D gene is possibly TRBD2 (6 bases). The CDR3 contains 18 residues. Trimming took 5 bases from V and 3 from J, leaving 23 bases between them. Germline CDR1 and CDR2: SGHVS and FQNEAQ. CDR3 loop: CASSRQPGRGTDKNIQYF. The CDR3 DNA reads TGTGCCAGCAGCCGACAACCCGGGAGAGGGACGGACAAAAACATTCAGTACTTC.

J is TRBJ2-1 and V is TRBV2; 14 bases agree with TRBD2. This CDR3 region has 13 residues. Germline values: CDR1 SNHLY, CDR2 FYNNEI. V dropped 9 bases and J dropped 7; count of bases not matched to a gene: 2. The chain's CDR3 is CARRLAGGNEQFF. The CDR3 nucleotides read TGTGCCAGGAGACTAGCGGGAGGGAATGAGCAGTTCTTC.

The chain couples TRBV10-3 to TRBJ1-1; TRBD1 matches at 8 bases. Germline values: CDR1 ENHRY, CDR2 SYGVKD. Unmatched junction bases numbered 3, after V lost 8 bases and J lost 4 bases. There are 12 residues in the CDR3. CDR3 DNA sequence: TGTGCCATCCAAACAGGGGGCACTGAAGCTTTCTTT. This translates into CAIQTGGTEAFF.

The chain couples TRBV18 to TRBJ1-5; a possible D gene is TRBD1 (5 bases). Looked up from germline, CDR1 is KGHSH and CDR2 is LQKENI. This CDR3 comprises 16 residues. The V end was cut by 0 bases, the J end by 4 bases, with 13 bases between. CDR3: CASSPPNVRGNQPQHF. CDR3 coding DNA: TGTGCCAGCTCACCACCCAACGTCCGGGGGAATCAGCCCCAGCATTTT.

J is TRBJ1-1 and V is TRBV7-9; 9 bases are a match to TRBD1. The germline V gene encodes CDR1 SEHNR and CDR2 FQNEAQ (reference sequence). This CDR3 is built from 12 residues. The V gene end was trimmed by 6 bases and the J gene end by 7 bases; junction bases not matched to a gene: 3. DNA for the CDR3: TGTGCCAGCAGACCGGACAGGGGTGAAGCTTTCTTT. This translates into CASRPDRGEAFF.

This chain joins TRBV5-5 and TRBJ1-4; D gene unclear. V lost 4 bases and J 0 bases, leaving 10 bases between the germline ends. The CDR3 consists of 15 residues. CDR1 SGHKS and CDR2 YYEKEE come from the germline V gene (reference sequence). The CDR3 DNA sequence: TGTGCCAGCAGCCCGAGAATCTCAACTAATGAAAAACTGTTTTTT. Its translation: CASSPRISTNEKLFF.

The chain has TRBV7-9 and TRBJ2-2, with 8 nucleotides matching TRBD2. V lost 2 bases to trimming and J lost 8 bases; unmatched junction nucleotides: 13. The CDR3 runs 17 residues. The germline gives CDR1 SEHNR, CDR2 FQNEAQ (reference sequence). The CDR3 DNA is TGTGCCAGCAGCTTACTTTTTGCGCAGCGGGAGTTGGGGGAGCTGTTTTTT. Its protein is CASSLLFAQRELGELFF.

The chain links TRBV3-1 (or the pseudogene TRBV3-2) to TRBJ2-7; the match to TRBD2 covers 7 bases. The length of the CDR3 is 13 residues. CDR1 is LGHDT and CDR2 is YNNKEL in the germline V gene (reference sequence). Trimming at V came to 1 base and at J to 7 bases, leaving 4 bases not matched to a gene. The CDR3 region has the DNA TGTGCCAGCAGCCAAGTGCCCGGGGGGGAGCAGTACTTC. Its translation is CASSQVPGGEQYF.

V gene TRBV19 combines with J gene TRBJ1-6, with TRBD1 as a possible D gene (6 bases). The CDR3 sequence is 16 residues long. Germline CDR1 is LNHDA and CDR2 is SQIVND (reference sequence). Deletions cut 3 bases from V and 5 bases from J, with 14 bases between. The CDR3 spells CASSITSRGDNSPLHF. The CDR3 DNA follows: TGTGCCAGTAGTATCACTTCCAGGGGAGATAATTCACCCCTCCACTTT.

The V and J genes are TRBV15 and TRBJ2-5; D not certain. The CDR3 has 13 residues. V was trimmed by 1 base and J by 1 base, leaving 4 bases between them. Germline loops: CDR1 LNHNV, CDR2 YYDKDF (reference sequence). The CDR3 nucleotides read TGTGCCACCAGCAGAGCCCTCCAAGAGACCCAGTACTTC. As protein: CATSRALQETQYF.

The chain joins TRBV7-9 to TRBJ1-6, with TRBD1 identical over 7 bases. The CDR3 consists of 13 residues. The J segment lost 7 bases and the V segment lost 8 bases, leaving 5 bases of the junction unmatched. Germline CDR1 is SEHNR and CDR2 is FQNEAQ (reference sequence). The DNA of the CDR3 is TGTGCCAGCGACAGGGCTACCAATTCACCCCTCCACTTT. This translates into CASDRATNSPLHF.

The gene calls are TRBV18 and TRBJ2-5; D uncertain. There are 12 residues in the CDR3. V lost 4 bases and J lost 4, with 7 bases in between. The germline V gene has CDR1 KGHSH and CDR2 LQKENI. The CDR3 coding sequence is TGTGCCAGCTCACTGAGAGGAGAGACCCAGTACTTC. As protein: CASSLRGETQYF. Full variable domain (rest looked up from reference TRBV18 and TRBJ2-5): NAGVMQNPRHLVRRRGQEARLRCSPMKGHSHVYWYRQLPEEGLKFMVYLQKENIIDESGMPKERFSAEFPKEGPSILRIQQVVRGDSAAYFCASSLRGETQYFGPGTRLLVL.

The chain couples TRBV6-5 to TRBJ1-1; maybe TRBD1 (5 bases). The CDR3 has 14 residues. V was shortened by 8 bases and J by 3 bases, with 16 bases between the two germline ends. Germline lookup yields CDR1 MNHEY and CDR2 SVGAGI. CDR3 coding DNA: TGTGCCAGCGGGAGGATCGGGGGAGACACTGAAGCTTTCTTT. It translates to CASGRIGGDTEAFF.

The chain carries TRBV3-1 (or the pseudogene TRBV3-2) and TRBJ2-1; 10 bases match TRBD1. V was clipped by 4 bases and J by 6 bases; unmatched bases: 9. Germline CDR1 and CDR2: LGHDT and YNNKEL (reference sequence). The CDR3 covers 16 residues. Here the CDR3 reads CASSPPTRTGGNEQFF. CDR3 nucleotide sequence: TGTGCCAGCAGCCCACCTACCCGGACAGGGGGCAATGAGCAGTTCTTC.

The chain uses TRBV18 and TRBJ2-2; D ambiguous. Germline assignment: CDR1 KGHSH and CDR2 LQKENI. The CDR3 totals 14 residues. V dropped 0 bases and J dropped 4 bases, with 6 bases sitting between them. The CDR3 loop is CASSPPAFTGELFF. The CDR3, as DNA: TGTGCCAGCTCACCACCGGCTTTCACCGGGGAGCTGTTTTTT.